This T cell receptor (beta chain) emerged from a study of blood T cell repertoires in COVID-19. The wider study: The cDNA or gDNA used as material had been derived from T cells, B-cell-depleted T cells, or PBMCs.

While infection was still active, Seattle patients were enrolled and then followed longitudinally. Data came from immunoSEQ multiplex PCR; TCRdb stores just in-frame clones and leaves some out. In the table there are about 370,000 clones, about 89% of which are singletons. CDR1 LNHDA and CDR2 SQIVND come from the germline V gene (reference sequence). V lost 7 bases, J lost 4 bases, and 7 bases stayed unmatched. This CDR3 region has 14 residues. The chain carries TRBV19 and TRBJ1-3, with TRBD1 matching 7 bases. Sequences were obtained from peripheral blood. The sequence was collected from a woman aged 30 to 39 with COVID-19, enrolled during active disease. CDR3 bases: TGTGCCAGTAAGGCCGACAGGGCGGGAAACACCATATATTTT. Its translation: CASKADRAGNTIYF.